This T cell receptor beta chain appears in the sequencing data of a study of T cell responses to AZD1222 COVID-19 vaccine. Study-wide points: Rises in breadth and depth of Spike-specific TCRs came after two AZD1222 doses.

Germline V gene sequence: CDR1 MNHNS, CDR2 SASEGT. CDR3 length equals 15 residues. The V and J ends lost 0 bases and 0 bases respectively, with 8 bases between them. Of note for this clone: Its antigen is not identified.

Here immunoSEQ multiplex PCR was the method, and the copy in TCRdb shows in-frame clones only, minus some. The sample lists under 150,000 clones, about 88% occurring once. The specimen comprised peripheral blood, sampled 28 days after the second AZD1222 dose. The receptor's source is an adult who received the AZD1222 COVID-19 vaccine. The chain links TRBV6-1 to TRBJ1-1; D unresolved. The CDR3 DNA sequence: TGTGCCAGCAGTGAAGCTTACCGCATGAACACTGAAGCTTTCTTT. It codes for CASSEAYRMNTEAFF.